The clone carrying this T cell receptor (beta chain) ranks as medium-sized. The sample comes from a study of patients and donors after allogeneic stem cell transplantation. One entry per CDR3 protein results from TCRdb running MiXCR on the RT-PCR reads. The sample has nearly 20,000 distinct CDR3 sequences, 4.9% seen once. The source material was blood, either unsorted or a sorted T cell fraction (not recorded which). The origin of this receptor is a human donor who was either an allogeneic HSCT recipient or a stem cell or donor lymphocyte infusion donor (not recorded which). It is not recorded whose cells these are; they may come from a transplant donor.

DNA for the CDR3: TGTGCCACCAGCAGAGATACGGGCCAGTATAGCAATCAGCCCCAGCATTTT. Translated, it gives CATSRDTGQYSNQPQHF. V and J are TRBV15 and TRBJ1-5; no definite D call. The germline CDR1 and CDR2 sequences are LNHNV and YYDKDF (reference sequence). The CDR3 is 17 amino acids. The germline V and J ends were trimmed by 0 bases and 0 bases, with 12 bases remaining between them.